The next 19 T cell receptor beta chains were all read from a single sample in a study of OX40 agonist ivuxolimab in advanced cancers. Library prep was done by the immunoSEQ multiplex PCR assay. The source is immuneACCESS, and TCRdb retained only in-frame sequences with V and J called. Part of the clones is not carried over; for the studies checked, unresolved V genes explain less than half of this, and the remainder is unexplained. The sample yields approximately 74,000 clones; approximately 95% were counted once. About 0.32% of the sample belongs to the ten largest clones. Sequenced material: CD4+ or CD8+ T cells sorted from blood, taken in a trial of the OX40 agonist ivuxolimab. These receptors all stem from an adult with an advanced solid tumor such as melanoma, head and neck, liver or kidney cancer.

The CDR3 DNA is TGTGCCAGCAGGGTTAGCGGGGCGAGCAATGAGCAGTTCTTC. It yields the protein CASRVSGASNEQFF. The chain joins TRBV6-6 to TRBJ2-1; 8 positions agree with TRBD2. Germline CDR1 reads MNHNY; CDR2 reads SVGAGI (reference sequence). The J segment lost 6 bases and the V segment lost 6 bases, leaving 7 bases of the junction unmatched. This CDR3 is built from 14 residues.

This chain uses TRBV4-3 with TRBJ2-3; D gene uncertain. This CDR3 has 14 amino acids. Germline-derived CDR1 and CDR2 are LGHNA and YSLEER. V gave up 1 base and J gave up 4 bases, with 9 bases separating them. CDR3 protein: CASSQVRSADTQYF. The DNA of the CDR3 is TGCGCCAGCAGCCAAGTAAGGTCTGCAGATACGCAGTATTTT.

V gene TRBV6-1 combines with J gene TRBJ1-5; 12 bases map to TRBD1. The V segment lost 6 bases and the J segment 6 bases; nucleotides outside the gene matches: 6. The CDR3 sequence is 15 residues long. CDR1 and CDR2 from the germline V gene are MNHNS and SASEGT. CDR3 sequence reads: CASRVGTGGGQPQHF. For the CDR3, the DNA is TGTGCCAGCAGGGTAGGGACAGGGGGCGGTCAGCCCCAGCATTTT.

This chain joins TRBV11-3 and TRBJ1-1; possible D gene TRBD1, 6 bases. The V gene lost 3 bases and the J gene lost 1 base, with 9 bases spanning the gap. Germline CDR1 and CDR2: SGHNT and YENEEA. This CDR3 has 14 residues. This chain's CDR3 is CASSFGGQNTEAFF. For the CDR3, the DNA is TGTGCCAGCAGCTTCGGGGGGCAGAACACTGAAGCTTTCTTT.

The rearrangement links TRBV2 to TRBJ2-3; D is possibly TRBD2 (5 bases). Germline-derived CDR1 and CDR2 are SNHLY and FYNNEI. CDR3 length: 13 amino acids. V was trimmed by 4 bases and J by 9 bases, leaving 14 bases between them. DNA of the CDR3: TGTGCCAGCAGTGGTCAATCGGGAAGGACGCAGTATTTT. It is translated as CASSGQSGRTQYF.

The V gene is TRBV27, the J gene TRBJ1-1; D remains ambiguous. V shed 4 bases and J shed 1 base, with 10 bases lying between them. Germline-derived CDR1 and CDR2 are MNHEY and SMNVEV (reference sequence). There are 14 residues in the CDR3. The CDR3 DNA sequence: TGTGCCAGCAGTTCCTACATGACGAACACTGAAGCTTTCTTT. It encodes CASSSYMTNTEAFF.

The V call is TRBV2, the J call TRBJ1-4; D unclear. V was pared by 5 bases and J by 6 bases, with 16 bases between. Germline lookup yields CDR1 SNHLY and CDR2 FYNNEI. The CDR3 length is 15 residues. This CDR3 reads CASSIRRKPDEKLFF. CDR3 coding DNA: TGTGCCAGCAGTATCCGGAGGAAACCTGATGAAAAACTGTTTTTT.

This rearrangement joins TRBV18 to TRBJ2-3; no firm D call. Trimming left V 4 bases short and J 2 bases short, with 10 bases between. CDR1 and CDR2 from the germline V gene are KGHSH and LQKENI. The CDR3 loop spans 14 amino acids. CDR3 residues: CASSLRMSTDTQYF. Written as DNA, the CDR3 is TGTGCCAGCTCACTCCGGATGTCCACAGATACGCAGTATTTT.

The chain links TRBV11-2 to TRBJ2-1; 8 positions agree with TRBD2. From germline, CDR1 is SGHAT and CDR2 FQNNGV. The CDR3 runs 15 residues. The junction had 9 bases not matched to a gene; V was cut back by 5 bases and J by 6 bases. CDR3 sequence: CASSPAGENFNEQFF. Written as DNA, the CDR3 is TGTGCCAGCAGCCCAGCGGGAGAAAATTTCAATGAGCAGTTCTTC.

The genes are TRBV4-3 and TRBJ2-7, with 7 positions matching TRBD2. The CDR3 has 13 residues. Trimming took 0 bases from V and 6 from J; bases not matched to a gene: 2. The V gene's germline CDR1 is LGHNA and CDR2 YSLEER. Here the CDR3 DNA reads TGCGCCAGCAGCCAAGATGGGGGGGTCGAGCAGTACTTC. Protein sequence: CASSQDGGVEQYF.

The chain carries TRBV18 and TRBJ2-1; possible D gene TRBD2, 6 bases. Germline CDR1 and CDR2: KGHSH and LQKENI. Trimming cost V 4 bases and J 2 bases, with 9 bases left between them. The CDR3 runs to 14 residues. This CDR3 reads CASSLSSAYNEQFF. CDR3 sequence (DNA): TGTGCCAGCTCACTTTCTAGCGCCTACAATGAGCAGTTCTTC.

The chain carries TRBV5-4 and TRBJ1-2; the D is unclear. The CDR3 is made up of 12 amino acids. Germline values: CDR1 SGHNT, CDR2 YYREEE (reference sequence). V lost 4 bases, J lost 6 bases, and 10 bases lay in between. CDR3 amino acids: CASSLTDHGYTF. CDR3 DNA sequence: TGTGCCAGCAGCCTGACGGACCATGGCTACACCTTC. The full variable domain, in which reference TRBV5-4 and TRBJ1-2 provide the parts outside the CDR3, is ETGVTQSPTHLIKTRGQQVTLRCSSQSGHNTVSWYQQALGQGPQFIFQYYREEENGRGNFPPRFSGLQFPNYSSELNVNALELDDSALYLCASSLTDHGYTFGSGTRLTVV.

The chain is built from TRBV30 and TRBJ1-1; 9 bases map to TRBD1. Germline assignment: CDR1 GTSNPN and CDR2 SVGIG (reference sequence). The CDR3 contains 16 residues. V lost 0 bases, J lost 2 bases, and 7 bases stayed unmatched. The CDR3 loop is CAWSVPGQGSNTEAFF. The CDR3 DNA reads TGTGCCTGGAGTGTACCCGGACAGGGGAGTAACACTGAAGCTTTCTTT.

J is TRBJ1-3 and V is TRBV19; 9 positions agree with TRBD1. J gave up 0 bases and V 8 bases, and 17 bases lay outside the gene matches. CDR3 size: 19 residues. CDR1 is LNHDA and CDR2 is SQIVND in the germline V gene (reference sequence). The CDR3 nucleotides are TGTGCCAGTCGAACCATGGGGACAGGGAGCCTAAACTCTGGAAACACCATATATTTT. Encoded protein: CASRTMGTGSLNSGNTIYF.

The chain carries TRBV5-1 and TRBJ2-1; 9 nucleotides align to TRBD1. Trimming took 4 bases from V and 10 from J; bases not matched to a gene: 9. Germline CDR1 is SGHRS and CDR2 is YFSETQ. The CDR3 runs to 14 residues. Here the CDR3 reads CASSAGTGPEEQFF. In DNA, the CDR3 is TGCGCCAGCAGCGCCGGGACAGGGCCTGAGGAGCAGTTCTTC.

This clone was seen just once. The chain carries TRBV27 and TRBJ2-4; D gene ambiguous. This CDR3 contains 16 residues. CDR1 is MNHEY and CDR2 is SMNVEV in the germline V gene (reference sequence). Trimming stripped 3 bases from V and 0 bases from J, with 12 bases between. CDR3 DNA: TGTGCCAGCAGTTTCGAACAACTCTTAGCCAAAAACATTCAGTACTTC. Its translation is CASSFEQLLAKNIQYF.

DNA for the CDR3: TGTGCCAGCAGGGGGGACAGACTCGCCTACGAGCAGTACTTC. It translates to CASRGDRLAYEQYF. V gene TRBV6-5 combines with J gene TRBJ2-7; 7 positions match TRBD1. The germline gives CDR1 MNHEY, CDR2 SVGAGI. There are 14 residues in the CDR3. Trimming cost V 6 bases and J 2 bases; bases outside gene matches: 7.

This rearrangement joins TRBV5-4 to TRBJ2-6; weak D call: TRBD2 (5 bases). Trimming removed 3 bases at V and 2 bases at J, with 6 bases between. The CDR3 has 14 residues. Germline V gene lookup returns CDR1 SGHNT and CDR2 YYREEE (reference sequence). This CDR3 reads CASSSGTGANVLTF. The CDR3 region has the DNA TGTGCCAGCAGCTCGGGAACTGGGGCCAACGTCCTGACTTTC.

CDR3 residues: CASSFTPGQGARVYNEQFF. For the CDR3, the DNA is TGTGCCAGCAGTTTCACCCCGGGACAGGGGGCTCGGGTCTACAATGAGCAGTTCTTC. The chain links TRBV27 to TRBJ2-1; TRBD1 matches 12 bases. Germline CDR1 MNHEY, CDR2 SMNVEV (reference sequence). J gave up 3 bases and V 3 bases, and 12 bases lay outside the gene matches. The CDR3 covers 19 residues.